These 27 T cell receptor beta chains were sequenced from one sample in a study of cytomegalovirus exposure and HLA in healthy donors. Both 60 Vbeta primers and 13 Jbeta primers went into the PCR. Sequencing used immunoSEQ multiplex PCR; TCRdb keeps in-frame clones, though not all of them. The table includes around 64,000 clones, approximately 81% detected once. The specimen was PBMCs. These receptor sequences come from a woman aged 30 to 39 in good health and CMV-seropositive.

The gene calls are TRBV29-1 and TRBJ2-7; 9 nucleotides match TRBD1. J gave up 3 bases and V 4 bases, and 4 bases lay outside the gene matches. The germline CDR1 and CDR2 sequences are SQVTM and ANQGSEA. The CDR3 runs to 13 residues. This CDR3 reads CSVGGDRVYEQYF. CDR3 DNA sequence: TGCAGCGTTGGAGGGGACAGGGTCTACGAGCAGTACTTC.

This clone was detected a few times. This sequence joins TRBV5-6 and TRBJ1-2; TRBD1 aligns across 7 bases. With 0 bases clipped from V and 7 bases from J, the junction kept 3 bases outside the gene matches. The CDR3 has 13 amino acids. Germline assignment: CDR1 SGHDT and CDR2 YYEEEE. The CDR3, as DNA: TGTGCCAGCAGCTTGGGACAGGGAGTTGGCTACACCTTC. Protein sequence: CASSLGQGVGYTF.

This sequence joins TRBV30 and TRBJ2-3, with 7 bases fitting TRBD1. This CDR3 is 14 amino acids long. CDR1 and CDR2 from the germline V gene are GTSNPN and SVGIG (reference sequence). Trimming cost V 3 bases and J 2 bases; bases outside gene matches: 5. The CDR3 DNA sequence: TGTGCCTGGAGCAGGGACAGAAACACAGATACGCAGTATTTT. The encoded protein is CAWSRDRNTDTQYF.

This chain uses TRBV7-9 with TRBJ2-7; the D gene is possibly TRBD1 (6 bases). Germline CDR1 is SEHNR and CDR2 is FQNEAQ (reference sequence). The CDR3 consists of 13 residues. Between the trimmed V and J ends, which lost 7 bases and 3 bases, there was a span of 13 bases. This CDR3 reads CASTPGHFYEQYF. The CDR3 DNA follows: TGTGCCAGCACCCCGGGACATTTCTACGAGCAGTACTTC.

The rearrangement joins TRBV7-2 to TRBJ2-7; weak D call: TRBD2 (5 bases). This CDR3 contains 14 residues. The V end lost 1 base, the J end lost 2 bases, and 9 bases lay between the germline ends. Germline values: CDR1 SGHTA, CDR2 FQGNSA. CDR3 in amino acids: CASSLGSAPYEQYF. The CDR3 DNA is TGTGCCAGCAGCTTAGGTAGCGCACCCTACGAGCAGTACTTC.

This clone was counted only a few times. This chain connects TRBV7-9 to TRBJ2-1, with 9 nucleotides matching TRBD2. Germline V gene data show CDR1 as SEHNR and CDR2 as FQNEAQ (reference sequence). V dropped 5 bases and J dropped 15; count of bases not matched to a gene: 14. The CDR3 sequence is 14 residues long. The CDR3 region has the DNA TGTGCCAGCAGCGGCCGGAGACTAGCGGAGGGTAGGTTCTTC. Translation gives CASSGRRLAEGRFF.

This clone was observed a single time. The chain uses TRBV6-5 and TRBJ2-1; maybe TRBD2 (5 bases). CDR3 length: 14 amino acids. Germline loops: CDR1 MNHEY, CDR2 SVGAGI. The germline V and J ends were trimmed by 0 bases and 9 bases, with 12 bases remaining between them. The CDR3 here is CASSYSVPSIEQFF. DNA of the CDR3: TGTGCCAGCAGTTACTCGGTACCTAGCATTGAGCAGTTCTTC.

The V gene is TRBV14, the J gene TRBJ1-2, with 7 bases that match TRBD1. Losses at the gene ends were 0 bases for V and 6 bases for J; bases not matched to a gene: 7. In germline, CDR1 is SGHDN, CDR2 FVKESK. CDR3 length equals 15 residues. The CDR3 spells CASSQEIRTGNGYTF. The DNA for the CDR3 is TGTGCCAGCAGCCAAGAAATCCGGACAGGAAATGGCTACACCTTC. Using reference TRBV14 and TRBJ1-2 for the parts outside the CDR3, the full variable domain is EAGVTQFPSHSVIEKGQTVTLRCDPISGHDNLYWYRRVMGKEIKFLLHFVKESKQDESGMPNNRFLAERTGGTYSTLKVQPAELEDSGVYFCASSQEIRTGNGYTFGSGTRLTVV.

The gene calls are TRBV2 and TRBJ2-7, with D perhaps TRBD1 (6 bases). The V end lost 6 bases, the J end lost 6 bases, and 12 bases lay between the germline ends. Germline-derived CDR1 and CDR2 are SNHLY and FYNNEI. The CDR3 consists of 12 residues. In nucleotides, the CDR3 is TGTGCCAGCAGCTCACAGGGTTCCGAGCAGTACTTC. Translating it yields CASSSQGSEQYF.

The V gene is TRBV20-1, the J gene TRBJ2-1; D not resolved. Germline CDR1 DFQATT, CDR2 SNEGSKA (reference sequence). The germline V and J ends were trimmed by 3 bases and 7 bases, with 4 bases remaining between them. The CDR3 extends over 10 amino acids. CDR3 bases: TGCAGTGCTAGCGTAAATGAGCAGTTCTTC. The encoded protein is CSASVNEQFF.

The V and J genes are TRBV19 and TRBJ1-1, with D unclear. With 7 bases removed from V and 6 bases from J, the gap between germline ends came to 6 bases. This CDR3 is 10 amino acids long. Germline V gene data show CDR1 as LNHDA and CDR2 as SQIVND (reference sequence). The CDR3 region is CASTGAEAFF. The CDR3 bases are TGTGCCAGTACGGGAGCTGAAGCTTTCTTT.

This clone occurred a few times. The chain joins TRBV7-9 to TRBJ2-7; D ambiguous. V lost 3 bases to trimming and J lost 5 bases, with 14 bases between them. Germline CDR1 reads SEHNR; CDR2 reads FQNEAQ (reference sequence). This CDR3 contains 14 residues. CDR3 residues: CASSFEADPDEQYF. The CDR3 nucleotides read TGTGCCAGCAGCTTCGAGGCAGACCCGGACGAGCAGTACTTC.

The rearrangement links TRBV5-5 to TRBJ2-1; D uncertain. The CDR3 length is 16 residues. Looked up from germline, CDR1 is SGHKS and CDR2 is YYEKEE (reference sequence). V lost 4 bases and J 0 bases, leaving 14 bases between the germline ends. DNA for the CDR3: TGTGCCAGCAGCCTCTCCTATTCCACCTCCTACAATGAGCAGTTCTTC. Encoded protein: CASSLSYSTSYNEQFF. The variable domain in full, completed from reference TRBV5-5 and TRBJ2-1, reads DAGVTQSPTHLIKTRGQQVTLRCSPISGHKSVSWYQQVLGQGPQFIFQYYEKEERGRGNFPDRFSARQFPNYSSELNVNALLLGDSALYLCASSLSYSTSYNEQFFGPGTRLTVL.

The chain is built from TRBV28 and TRBJ2-5; D gene ambiguous. Deletions cut 4 bases from V and 3 bases from J, with 15 bases between. Germline CDR1 MDHEN, CDR2 SYDVKM. The CDR3 extends over 15 amino acids. In DNA form, the CDR3 reads TGTGCCAGCAGTTCCAGACTCGTATCCAAAGAGACCCAGTACTTC. Translation: CASSSRLVSKETQYF. The full variable domain, its missing parts supplied by reference TRBV28 and TRBJ2-5, is DVKVTQSSRYLVKRTGEKVFLECVQDMDHENMFWYRQDPGLGLRLIYFSYDVKMKEKGDIPEGYSVSREKKERFSLILESASTNQTSMYLCASSSRLVSKETQYFGPGTRLLVL.

The chain uses TRBV6-5 and TRBJ1-1, with 7 bases lining up with TRBD1. The V and J ends lost 6 bases and 5 bases, in that order; junction bases with no gene match: 9. Germline loops: CDR1 MNHEY, CDR2 SVGAGI. The length of the CDR3 is 14 residues. The CDR3 region has the DNA TGTGCCAGCAGGAACAGGGGAAGTATTACTGAAGCTTTCTTT. This gives the protein CASRNRGSITEAFF.

V gene TRBV7-9 combines with J gene TRBJ2-7; D possibly corresponds to TRBD2 (6 bases). The CDR3 length is 15 residues. With 6 bases removed from V and 5 bases from J, the gap between germline ends came to 20 bases. In germline, CDR1 is SEHNR, CDR2 FQNEAQ (reference sequence). CDR3 nucleotides: TGTGCCAGCAGTCGCGCTCGGGACTTTCCCAACGAGCAGTACTTC. Encoded protein: CASSRARDFPNEQYF.

The J gene is TRBJ2-1, the V gene TRBV28, with 8 bases identical to TRBD2. The CDR3 covers 16 residues. The V and J ends lost 3 bases and 4 bases, in that order; junction bases with no gene match: 8. Germline V gene lookup returns CDR1 MDHEN and CDR2 SYDVKM. The CDR3 sequence: CASSFGGGRRYNEQFF. The CDR3 bases are TGTGCCAGCAGTTTTGGGGGCGGGAGGAGATACAATGAGCAGTTCTTC.

The V gene is TRBV30, the J gene TRBJ2-7; 7 nucleotides match TRBD2. V trimming: 1 base; J trimming: 5 bases; junction bases outside the gene matches: 14. The CDR3 loop spans 16 amino acids. Germline CDR1 reads GTSNPN; CDR2 reads SVGIG (reference sequence). CDR3 in DNA: TGTGCCTGGAGTGCAAGTGGGGGAGGGCCCTGGGACGAGCAGTACTTC. Encoded protein: CAWSASGGGPWDEQYF. Based on the CDR3 plus reference TRBV30 and TRBJ2-7, the full variable domain is SQTIHQWPATLVQPVGSPLSLECTVEGTSNPNLYWYRQAAGRGLQLLFYSVGIGQISSEVPQNLSASRPQDRQFILSSKKLLLSDSGFYLCAWSASGGGPWDEQYFGPGTRLTVT.

This chain uses TRBV19 with TRBJ1-5; D possibly corresponds to TRBD1 (5 bases). Germline CDR1 and CDR2: LNHDA and SQIVND (reference sequence). V was pared by 1 base and J by 8 bases, with 12 bases between. CDR3 length: 14 residues. The CDR3 region has the DNA TGTGCCAGTAGTATAGCGGGGGTCCGGGAGCCCCAGCATTTT. This gives the protein CASSIAGVREPQHF.

This clone has a handful of counts. V gene TRBV4-2 combines with J gene TRBJ2-1; TRBD2 aligns across 8 bases. Germline V gives CDR1 LGHNA, CDR2 YNFKEQ. The ends lost 2 bases at V and 6 bases at J; junction bases unmatched: 6. The CDR3 spans 15 residues. The CDR3 region is CASSQKAGVGNEQFF. As DNA, the CDR3 is TGTGCCAGCAGCCAAAAAGCGGGAGTGGGCAATGAGCAGTTCTTC.

The chain carries TRBV2 and TRBJ2-1; weak D call: TRBD2 (5 bases). Trimming cost V 0 bases and J 10 bases, with 13 bases left between them. The V gene's germline CDR1 is SNHLY and CDR2 FYNNEI. The CDR3 totals 14 residues. The chain's CDR3 is CASSEAEARPEQFF. In nucleotides, the CDR3 is TGTGCCAGCAGTGAAGCGGAGGCCCGGCCCGAGCAGTTCTTC.

The chain carries TRBV2 and TRBJ2-7, with unresolved D. The length of the CDR3 is 13 residues. V was trimmed by 4 bases and J by 2 bases, leaving 9 bases between them. CDR1 is SNHLY, CDR2 FYNNEI, per germline. The CDR3 DNA reads as TGTGCCAGCAGTGCTAACGGAGCCTACGAGCAGTACTTC. Translation gives CASSANGAYEQYF.

The genes are TRBV7-9 and TRBJ2-7, with D possibly matching TRBD2 (6 bases). V was trimmed by 1 base and J by 1 base, leaving 8 bases between them. In germline, CDR1 is SEHNR, CDR2 FQNEAQ (reference sequence). The CDR3 covers 14 residues. Here the CDR3 reads CASSLVGGSYEQYF. The CDR3 bases are TGTGCCAGCAGCTTAGTGGGAGGTTCCTACGAGCAGTACTTC.

The chain links TRBV6-4 to TRBJ1-1; D not resolved. V lost 7 bases and J lost 4, with 13 bases in between. This CDR3 region has 13 residues. Germline lookup yields CDR1 MRHNA and CDR2 SNTAGT. The CDR3 bases are TGTGCCAGCATGAACCTAGGTAGCACTGAAGCTTTCTTT. Its translation is CASMNLGSTEAFF.

This clone was seen a few times. The rearrangement links TRBV4-2 to TRBJ2-7; TRBD1 might be the D (5 bases). V was pared by 0 bases and J by 5 bases, with 14 bases between. This CDR3 is 15 amino acids long. CDR1 and CDR2 from the germline V gene are LGHNA and YNFKEQ. The CDR3 DNA follows: TGTGCCAGCAGCCAAGAGGTCCGGACAACAAACGAGCAGTACTTC. As protein: CASSQEVRTTNEQYF.

The V call is TRBV27, the J call TRBJ1-2; TRBD1 aligns across 11 bases. The CDR3 is 14 amino acids. Germline V CDR1 and CDR2: MNHEY, SMNVEV (reference sequence). The V segment lost 5 bases and the J segment 6 bases; nucleotides outside the gene matches: 5. DNA of the CDR3: TGTGCCAGCAGTAGGACAGGGGGCGGGAATGGCTACACCTTC. Its protein is CASSRTGGGNGYTF.

The chain combines TRBV18 with TRBJ2-7; 13 bases line up with TRBD2. The CDR3 extends over 16 amino acids. Trimming cost V 6 bases and J 3 bases; bases outside gene matches: 8. Germline-derived CDR1 and CDR2 are KGHSH and LQKENI. As DNA, the CDR3 is TGTGCCAGCTCGCGGACTAGCGGGAGTTCAGTCTACGAGCAGTACTTC. This sequence encodes CASSRTSGSSVYEQYF. Complete variable domain (other parts from reference TRBV18 and TRBJ2-7): NAGVMQNPRHLVRRRGQEARLRCSPMKGHSHVYWYRQLPEEGLKFMVYLQKENIIDESGMPKERFSAEFPKEGPSILRIQQVVRGDSAAYFCASSRTSGSSVYEQYFGPGTRLTVT.